This section outlines one T cell receptor beta chain sequence together with its context. CDR1 is KGHDR and CDR2 is SFDVKD in the germline V gene. The CDR3 contains 15 residues. Deletions cut 5 bases from V and 1 base from J, with 10 bases between. These data originate in a study of blood T cell repertoires in COVID-19. Across the study: COVID-19 samples, acute and convalescent, were from the United States, Italy and Spain. Sources were T cells, B-cell-depleted T cells, or PBMCs; the material itself was cDNA or gDNA.

As originally analysed: For nucleated cells, counts were estimated from reference gene primer amplification. The repertoire was sequenced with immunoSEQ multiplex PCR; TCRdb's copy has only in-frame clones and lacks some. V and J calls and clone size are given by that table; D and trimming were obtained from the DNA. The sample records 200,000 to 250,000 clones, approximately 80% being singletons. This sequence was found in a man older than 75 with acute or convalescent COVID-19. The source material was peripheral blood. The chain combines TRBV24-1 with TRBJ2-2; the D gene is possibly TRBD2 (6 bases). The DNA of the CDR3 is TGTGCCACCAGTGGAGGGACTGTGAACACCGGGGAGCTGTTTTTT. Amino acids: CATSGGTVNTGELFF.